The 24 T cell receptor beta chains listed next were all sequenced from one sample in a study of control samples from healthy donors and cancer patients. Sequencing was performed with immunoSEQ multiplex PCR; in TCRdb, only in-frame clones are kept and a portion is missing. In the table there are roughly 81,000 clones, roughly 84% of which are singletons. Input material: PBMCs. Receptor source: a man aged 55 to 70 with head and neck cancer.

The CDR3 DNA sequence: TGTGCCAGCAGCTTCGGTAGCAATCAGCCCCAGCATTTT. Translated: CASSFGSNQPQHF. The rearrangement joins TRBV7-9 to TRBJ1-5; no definite D call. Trimming left V 3 bases short and J 0 bases short, with 3 bases between. This CDR3 contains 13 residues. Germline assignment: CDR1 SEHNR and CDR2 FQNEAQ (reference sequence). The complete variable domain, with remaining parts taken from reference TRBV7-9 and TRBJ1-5, reads DTGVSQNPRHKITKRGQNVTFRCDPISEHNRLYWYRQTLGQGPEFLTYFQNEAQLEKSRLLSDRFSAERPKGSFSTLEIQRTEQGDSAMYLCASSFGSNQPQHFGDGTRLSIL.

This clone was detected once. The rearrangement uses TRBV12-3 or TRBV12-4 and TRBJ2-7; unclear D gene. V was cut by 1 base and J by 6 bases, with 10 bases left in between. This CDR3 spans 13 amino acids. This chain's CDR3 is CASSLGQLGEQYF. The CDR3, as DNA: TGTGCCAGCAGTTTAGGGCAGCTTGGCGAGCAGTACTTC.

The genes are TRBV9 and TRBJ1-2, with D possibly being TRBD1 (5 bases). The CDR3 is 13 amino acids. The V gene's germline CDR1 is SGDLS and CDR2 YYNGEE. Trimming took off 1 base at V and 3 bases at J, with 7 bases between the two ends. The chain's CDR3 is CASSVQGDYGYTF. In DNA, the CDR3 is TGTGCCAGCAGCGTACAGGGAGACTATGGCTACACCTTC.

This clone has more than one count but fewer than ten. The chain joins TRBV6-5 to TRBJ1-6; D is ambiguous. Germline V CDR1 and CDR2: MNHEY, SVGAGI. The CDR3 consists of 15 residues. V dropped 11 bases and J dropped 4 bases, with 18 bases sitting between them. CDR3 region: CAVSPDGSYNSPLHF. The DNA for the CDR3 is TGTGCCGTCTCACCGGACGGATCGTATAATTCACCCCTCCACTTT.

The chain uses TRBV15 and TRBJ1-1; D not certain. The CDR3 covers 15 residues. Per the germline V gene, CDR1 is LNHNV and CDR2 is YYDKDF (reference sequence). The V and J ends lost 2 bases and 0 bases respectively, with 10 bases between them. This CDR3 reads CATSRTISMNTEAFF. Written as DNA, the CDR3 is TGTGCCACCAGCAGAACCATTTCCATGAACACTGAAGCTTTCTTT.

The rearrangement links TRBV2 to TRBJ2-2, with 8 bases that match TRBD1. V shed 7 bases, J shed 1 base, and the junction held 5 bases outside the gene matches. Per germline, CDR1 SNHLY and CDR2 FYNNEI. This CDR3 is built from 15 residues. CDR3 protein: CASTWGTGNTGELFF. The CDR3 DNA is TGTGCCAGCACTTGGGGGACAGGGAACACCGGGGAGCTGTTTTTT. Drawing the rest from reference TRBV2 and TRBJ2-2, the complete variable domain is EPEVTQTPSHQVTQMGQEVILRCVPISNHLYFYWYRQILGQKVEFLVSFYNNEISEKSEIFDDQFSVERPDGSNFTLKIRSTKLEDSAMYFCASTWGTGNTGELFFGEGSRLTVL.

This clone was detected only once. The chain carries TRBV18 and TRBJ1-4, with 9 bases aligning to TRBD1. The CDR3 is made up of 18 amino acids. J was trimmed by 1 base and V by 0 bases; bases with no gene match: 6. Germline lookup yields CDR1 KGHSH and CDR2 LQKENI. The CDR3: CASSPPARDRVTNEKLFF. CDR3 DNA sequence: TGTGCCAGCTCACCACCTGCAAGGGACAGGGTAACTAATGAAAAACTGTTTTTT.

V usage is TRBV30 and J usage is TRBJ2-1, with 7 positions matching TRBD2. This CDR3 is built from 14 residues. V trimming: 3 bases; J trimming: 5 bases; junction bases outside the gene matches: 7. In germline, CDR1 is GTSNPN, CDR2 SVGIG (reference sequence). CDR3 nucleotide sequence: TGTGCCTGGAGAGTGGGGGGGAGGAACAATGAGCAGTTCTTC. As protein: CAWRVGGRNNEQFF.

The V call is TRBV7-9, the J call TRBJ1-2; a weak D match, TRBD1 (5 bases). Trimming cost V 6 bases and J 6 bases, with 20 bases left between them. CDR1 and CDR2 from the germline V gene are SEHNR and FQNEAQ (reference sequence). There are 15 residues in the CDR3. The CDR3, as DNA: TGTGCCAGCAGTCGCCCATGGGGGGGGATGAATGGCTACACCTTC. Translating gives CASSRPWGGMNGYTF.

V usage is TRBV10-3 and J usage is TRBJ1-5, with unresolved D. The V end was cut by 3 bases, the J end by 9 bases, with 15 bases between. This CDR3 is built from 14 residues. CDR1 is ENHRY, CDR2 SYGVKD, per germline. CDR3 sequence reads: CAISDGRVVGPQHF. Here the CDR3 DNA reads TGTGCCATCAGTGACGGAAGGGTGGTGGGGCCCCAGCATTTT.

The gene calls are TRBV7-2 and TRBJ1-5; D unresolved. Germline-derived CDR1 and CDR2 are SGHTA and FQGNSA. The CDR3 sequence is 13 residues long. Trimming pared 5 bases from V and 5 bases from J, leaving 10 bases between. In nucleotides, the CDR3 is TGTGCCAGCAGCCCAAGTTCGGATCAGCCCCAGCATTTT. Translation: CASSPSSDQPQHF.

CDR3 in amino acids: CASSPRDSYNSPLHF. CDR3 in DNA: TGTGCCAGCAGTCCCCGGGACAGCTATAATTCACCCCTCCACTTT. The J gene is TRBJ1-6, the V gene TRBV6-5; 7 positions agree with TRBD1. V shed 5 bases, J shed 3 bases, and the junction held 4 bases outside the gene matches. Germline V gene data show CDR1 as MNHEY and CDR2 as SVGAGI. This CDR3 contains 15 residues.

The chain recombines TRBV7-8 with TRBJ2-1, with a tentative D call TRBD2 (5 bases). With 2 bases removed from V and 5 bases from J, the gap between germline ends came to 22 bases. The germline CDR1 and CDR2 sequences are SGHVS and FQNEAQ. The CDR3 contains 18 residues. The CDR3 is CASSLYNPPPGGDNEQFF. DNA for the CDR3: TGTGCCAGCAGCTTATATAACCCGCCCCCCGGAGGAGACAATGAGCAGTTCTTC.

The gene calls are TRBV4-1 and TRBJ2-5; D gene uncertain. The CDR3 consists of 13 residues. V shed 1 base and J shed 4 bases, with 7 bases lying between them. Germline values: CDR1 MGHRA, CDR2 YSYEKL. The CDR3 spells CASSQGPLETQYF. CDR3 coding DNA: TGCGCCAGCAGCCAAGGACCCCTAGAGACCCAGTACTTC.

This chain joins TRBV5-8 and TRBJ1-4, with a tentative D call TRBD1 (5 bases). The CDR3 has 15 amino acids. The V end was cut by 4 bases, the J end by 7 bases, with 17 bases between. Germline V gene data show CDR1 as SGHTS and CDR2 as YDEGEE. CDR3 loop: CASSLAGRVGEKLFF. The DNA for the CDR3 is TGTGCCAGCAGCCTTGCGGGCAGGGTTGGTGAAAAACTGTTTTTT.

V is TRBV7-8 and J is TRBJ1-2, with a possible D match to TRBD1 (5 bases). Germline V gene sequence: CDR1 SGHVS, CDR2 FQNEAQ. The CDR3 extends over 15 amino acids. The germline V and J ends were trimmed by 5 bases and 6 bases, with 19 bases remaining between them. CDR3 amino acids: CASSPRLWGRDGYTF. DNA for the CDR3: TGTGCCAGCAGCCCCCGCTTGTGGGGGAGGGATGGCTACACCTTC.

This clone was detected only a few times. The chain employs TRBV20-1 and TRBJ2-7; D is undetermined. The CDR3 runs 11 residues. Germline lookup yields CDR1 DFQATT and CDR2 SNEGSKA (reference sequence). The V end was cut by 4 bases, the J end by 0 bases, with 4 bases between. The CDR3 sequence is CSAKVSYEQYF. In DNA form, the CDR3 reads TGCAGTGCTAAGGTCTCCTACGAGCAGTACTTC.

This rearrangement joins TRBV6-5 to TRBJ2-3; no firm D call. The germline V gene encodes CDR1 MNHEY and CDR2 SVGAGI. This CDR3 has 13 amino acids. V dropped 6 bases and J dropped 2 bases, with 9 bases sitting between them. CDR3 nucleotides: TGTGCCAGCAGGACACCTTTCACAGATACGCAGTATTTT. Protein sequence: CASRTPFTDTQYF.

This rearrangement joins TRBV10-3 to TRBJ2-7; 15 bases align to TRBD2. The CDR3 covers 16 residues. The V segment lost 6 bases and the J segment 5 bases; nucleotides outside the gene matches: 8. Germline assignment: CDR1 ENHRY and CDR2 SYGVKD. The chain's CDR3 is CAIRGTSGRMSDEQYF. Written as DNA, the CDR3 is TGTGCCATCAGGGGGACTAGCGGGAGGATGAGCGACGAGCAGTACTTC.

This clone occurred once. The chain is built from TRBV7-8 and TRBJ1-5; 7 bases match TRBD1. Germline lookup yields CDR1 SGHVS and CDR2 FQNEAQ. The J segment lost 2 bases and the V segment lost 5 bases, leaving 15 bases of the junction unmatched. The CDR3 is 18 residues long. CDR3 coding DNA: TGTGCCAGCAGCACGCGCAGGGGGTACCTTTCTCGCAATCAGCCCCAGCATTTT. This gives the protein CASSTRRGYLSRNQPQHF.

The V call is TRBV19, the J call TRBJ2-5; 8 nucleotides align to TRBD1. The germline CDR1 and CDR2 sequences are LNHDA and SQIVND (reference sequence). The J segment lost 1 base and the V segment lost 9 bases, leaving 7 bases of the junction unmatched. The CDR3 totals 14 residues. CDR3 in DNA: TGTGCCAGCAAGGACAGGGCAACCCAAGAGACCCAGTACTTC. Residues: CASKDRATQETQYF.

The rearrangement uses TRBV24-1 and TRBJ2-7; tentatively, D is TRBD1 (6 bases). Between the trimmed V and J ends, which lost 2 bases and 6 bases, there was a span of 10 bases. CDR3 length: 13 residues. Looked up from germline, CDR1 is KGHDR and CDR2 is SFDVKD. The CDR3 here is CATSDSAGVEQYF. The CDR3 DNA follows: TGTGCCACCAGTGATTCTGCAGGGGTCGAGCAGTACTTC.

This chain uses TRBV7-6 with TRBJ2-1, with 10 positions matching TRBD2. The ends lost 2 bases at V and 5 bases at J; junction bases unmatched: 6. Germline CDR1 and CDR2: SGHVS and FNYEAQ. The CDR3 consists of 16 residues. In DNA form, the CDR3 reads TGTGCCAGCAGCTTATATAGCGGGAGGATGAACAATGAGCAGTTCTTC. It translates to CASSLYSGRMNNEQFF.

Regarding this clone: A read error may account for a junction end that differs from germline. The genes are TRBV24-1 and TRBJ2-1, with 7 bases lining up with TRBD1. CDR1 is KGHDR and CDR2 is SFDVKD in the germline V gene. The CDR3 is made up of 12 amino acids. Written as DNA, the CDR3 is TGTGCCACCAGTGACCCTGACAGGGAAGTGGTCTTC. It codes for CATSDPDREVVF.